These 7 T cell receptor beta chains were all obtained from the same sample, sequenced in a study of T cells in Graves' hyperthyroidism and ophthalmopathy. Amplified TCR beta CDR3 regions derived from RNA transcripts. First-round RT-PCR targeting the TCR CDR3 was performed with the HTBI primer set. TCRdb ran MiXCR on the multiplex PCR reads and lists one entry per CDR3 protein. The repertoire holds 500,000 or so distinct CDR3 sequences, with over 15% as singletons. Sequenced input: blood. Every receptor here comes from a woman aged 18-29 years with Graves' ophthalmopathy.

This clonotype showed up many times. This chain uses TRBV2 with TRBJ2-1, with 8 nucleotides matching TRBD2. CDR1 is SNHLY, CDR2 FYNNEI, per germline. CDR3 length equals 16 residues. The ends lost 3 bases at V and 7 bases at J; junction bases unmatched: 11. The CDR3 is CASSDAAGDLVNEQFF. Written as DNA, the CDR3 is TGTGCCAGCAGTGATGCAGCGGGGGATCTTGTGAATGAGCAGTTCTTC.

The CDR3 region has the DNA TGCGCCAGCAGCCAAGAACCGGTTAGGGCGTTATCCTACGAGCAGTACTTC. It yields the protein CASSQEPVRALSYEQYF. The chain couples TRBV4-1 to TRBJ2-7, with unresolved D. Trimming left V 0 bases short and J 1 base short, with 16 bases between. Germline V lookup: CDR1 MGHRA, CDR2 YSYEKL. CDR3 length: 17 amino acids.

In the case of this clonotype: Since a much larger clone is just one base distant, this may be a read error. V gene TRBV6-9 combines with J gene TRBJ2-7; TRBD2 agrees at 10 bases. The V gene's germline CDR1 is MNHGY and CDR2 SVAAGI. The CDR3 length is 15 residues. CDR3 amino acids: CASSYMSGRAYERYF. In DNA, the CDR3 is TGTGCCAGCAGTTACATGAGCGGGAGGGCCTACGAGCGGTACTTC.

This clonotype appeared many times. Here the CDR3 reads CASSPQGGLNQPQHF. The CDR3 DNA follows: TGTGCCAGCTCACCTCAGGGGGGGTTGAACCAGCCCCAGCATTTT. The chain couples TRBV18 to TRBJ1-5; 7 bases align to TRBD1. The CDR3 runs to 15 residues. V lost 3 bases, J lost 7 bases, and 9 bases stayed unmatched. The germline gives CDR1 KGHSH, CDR2 LQKENI.

This clonotype was observed a few times. The V call is TRBV6-1, the J call TRBJ1-2, with a tentative D call TRBD1 (6 bases). The V gene lost 2 bases and the J gene lost 6 bases, with 16 bases spanning the gap. Germline V gene lookup returns CDR1 MNHNS and CDR2 SASEGT. The CDR3 sequence is 15 residues long. The CDR3 here is CASSESWDTGHGYTF. CDR3 coding DNA: TGTGCCAGCAGTGAAAGTTGGGACACGGGCCATGGCTACACCTTC.

The chain couples TRBV6-2 or TRBV6-3 to TRBJ1-3; D gene unclear. The CDR3 spans 15 residues. V was pared by 2 bases and J by 0 bases, with 8 bases between. Germline assignment: CDR1 MNHEY and CDR2 SVGEGT. The CDR3 reads CASSYHVGSGNTIYF. DNA of the CDR3: TGTGCCAGCAGTTACCACGTCGGCTCTGGAAACACCATATATTTT.

The rearrangement joins TRBV28 to TRBJ2-1, with TRBD2 identical over 7 bases. The trim removed 1 base at V and 5 bases at J, leaving 8 bases unmatched. The germline V gene has CDR1 MDHEN and CDR2 SYDVKM. The length of the CDR3 is 16 residues. CDR3 DNA sequence: TGTGCCAGCAGTTTATATCTCCTAGCGGTTAACAATGAGCAGTTCTTC. Its translation is CASSLYLLAVNNEQFF.